This TCR beta chain derives from a study of CD8+ T cells in alopecia areata. Study outcomes and limitations: Higher clonality was seen in lesional scalp than in normal scalp, especially in alopecia totalis/universalis. Scalp samples also yield sequences of resident alphabeta T cells from normal skin. Patients displayed less clarity in TCR sharing than mice, a finding possibly related to HLA.

It was from PBMCs that CD4+ and CD8+ T cells were sorted. Germline values: CDR1 SGDLS, CDR2 YYNGEE. This CDR3 has 14 amino acids. V shed 3 bases and J shed 8 bases, with 12 bases lying between them. As to this clone: Antigen specificity is unknown.

Sequencing templates came from extracted RNA that was reverse transcribed into cDNA. Data came from immunoSEQ multiplex PCR; TCRdb stores just in-frame clones and leaves some out. The sample lists about 82,000 clones; around 54% were seen once. This chain connects TRBV9 to TRBJ1-6; D is possibly TRBD1 (5 bases). This receptor was taken from a human donor with alopecia areata. The sample comprised NKG2D-high CD8+ T cells sorted from blood. CDR3 DNA sequence: TGTGCCAGCAGCGAACGGGACTGGTATTCACCCCTCCACTTT. Protein sequence: CASSERDWYSPLHF.